These 10 T cell receptor beta chains came from one sample sequenced in a study of blood T cell repertoires in COVID-19. Clones were sequenced by immunoSEQ multiplex PCR, and TCRdb holds only the in-frame ones, with some missing. The repertoire holds about 300,000 clones, with 70% to 90% as singletons. Sequencing used PBMCs or T cells enriched from blood (not recorded which). All receptors derive from a woman in her thirties who had recovered from COVID-19.

As for this clone: The same CDR3 arises from other DNA sequences in this sample as well. V usage is TRBV9 and J usage is TRBJ1-1; perhaps TRBD1 as D (5 bases). Trimming stripped 2 bases from V and 0 bases from J, with 11 bases between. The CDR3 contains 15 residues. Germline V gene lookup returns CDR1 SGDLS and CDR2 YYNGEE. CDR3 nucleotide sequence: TGTGCCAGCAGCGTGGGGGGAGAACTGAACACTGAAGCTTTCTTT. It encodes CASSVGGELNTEAFF.

J is TRBJ2-5 and V is TRBV28, with D tentatively TRBD1 (5 bases). Looked up from germline, CDR1 is MDHEN and CDR2 is SYDVKM. V was shortened by 7 bases and J by 1 base, with 7 bases between the two germline ends. This CDR3 is 12 amino acids long. The CDR3 region is CASTQGQETQYF. The CDR3, as DNA: TGTGCCAGCACCCAGGGCCAAGAGACCCAGTACTTC.

This clone was detected only once. The chain carries TRBV27 and TRBJ1-4; D might be TRBD1 (5 bases). The germline V gene has CDR1 MNHEY and CDR2 SMNVEV (reference sequence). This CDR3 spans 16 amino acids. Trimming took off 6 bases at V and 8 bases at J, with 22 bases between the two ends. The CDR3 DNA reads as TGTGCCAGCAGCTTGGGTCTTGGGGGGAGCCAGGAAAAACTGTTTTTT. Translation: CASSLGLGGSQEKLFF.

The chain carries TRBV6-1 and TRBJ2-5; 14 bases align to TRBD2. V lost 1 base, J lost 7 bases, and 11 bases stayed unmatched. This CDR3 comprises 18 residues. CDR1 and CDR2 from the germline V gene are MNHNS and SASEGT. CDR3 sequence (DNA): TGTGCCAGCAGTGAAGGGGGACTAGCGGGGGACCCTCAGGGGACCCAGTACTTC. Translating it yields CASSEGGLAGDPQGTQYF.

The chain uses TRBV19 and TRBJ2-1; TRBD2 agrees at 9 bases. This CDR3 is built from 15 residues. The germline V gene encodes CDR1 LNHDA and CDR2 SQIVND (reference sequence). The trim removed 3 bases at V and 3 bases at J, leaving 3 bases unmatched. The DNA for the CDR3 is TGTGCCAGTAGTATTGCTAGCGGGAACTACAATGAGCAGTTCTTC. Residues: CASSIASGNYNEQFF.

The genes are TRBV7-2 and TRBJ1-2; D call uncertain. V was trimmed by 5 bases and J by 1 base, leaving 11 bases between them. This CDR3 is built from 14 residues. The germline V gene has CDR1 SGHTA and CDR2 FQGNSA. Here the CDR3 reads CASSREVFNYGYTF. The CDR3 coding sequence is TGTGCCAGCAGCCGGGAAGTCTTTAACTATGGCTACACCTTC.

The chain uses TRBV10-1 and TRBJ2-7; the D is unclear. There are 13 residues in the CDR3. The germline V and J ends were trimmed by 3 bases and 2 bases, with 8 bases remaining between them. CDR1 is WNHNN and CDR2 is SYGVQD in the germline V gene (reference sequence). CDR3 amino acids: CASSERGPYEQYF. Here the CDR3 DNA reads TGCGCCAGCAGTGAACGTGGGCCCTACGAGCAGTACTTC.

The chain uses TRBV3-1 (or the pseudogene TRBV3-2) and TRBJ2-7; D unresolved. Between the trimmed V and J ends, which lost 1 base and 4 bases, there was a span of 14 bases. The CDR3 is 15 residues long. Looked up from germline, CDR1 is LGHDT and CDR2 is YNNKEL (reference sequence). CDR3 residues: CASSQVPQRTYEQYF. The CDR3 nucleotides are TGTGCCAGCAGCCAAGTCCCCCAACGCACTTACGAGCAGTACTTC.

The gene calls are TRBV7-2 and TRBJ1-1, with 9 bases lining up with TRBD1. V trimming: 7 bases; J trimming: 1 base; junction bases outside the gene matches: 4. Germline lookup yields CDR1 SGHTA and CDR2 FQGNSA. This CDR3 region has 14 residues. CDR3 residues: CASKGQGPNTEAFF. DNA of the CDR3: TGTGCCAGCAAGGGACAGGGCCCGAACACTGAAGCTTTCTTT. The full variable domain, with the rest looked up from reference TRBV7-2 and TRBJ1-1, is GAGVSQSPSNKVTEKGKDVELRCDPISGHTALYWYRQSLGQGLEFLIYFQGNSAPDKSGLPSDRFSAERTGGSVSTLTIQRTQQEDSAVYLCASKGQGPNTEAFFGQGTRLTVV.

This clone occurred once. This sequence joins TRBV20-1 and TRBJ2-1, with no clear D. CDR1 is DFQATT, CDR2 SNEGSKA, per germline (reference sequence). The CDR3 is 10 amino acids. Trimming cost V 5 bases and J 9 bases, with 8 bases left between them. The CDR3 DNA reads TGCAGTGCTCCCGCCGGTGAGCAGTTCTTC. Encoded protein: CSAPAGEQFF.